Following are 5 T cell receptor beta chains from one sample sequenced in a study of blood T cell repertoires in COVID-19. Here immunoSEQ multiplex PCR was the method, and the copy in TCRdb shows in-frame clones only, minus some. This table holds about 290,000 clones, over 80% found once. The sequencing sample was made of peripheral blood. These receptors were obtained from a woman aged 45-65 years with active or convalescent COVID-19.

This clone has a single count. V and J are TRBV9 and TRBJ1-6, with TRBD1 identical over 7 bases. This CDR3 has 13 amino acids. J gave up 4 bases and V 7 bases, and 2 bases lay outside the gene matches. CDR1 is SGDLS and CDR2 is YYNGEE in the germline V gene. This CDR3 reads CASGTAYNSPLHF. The CDR3 coding sequence is TGTGCCAGCGGGACAGCATATAATTCACCCCTCCACTTT. The full variable domain, completed using reference TRBV9 and TRBJ1-6, is DSGVTQTPKHLITATGQRVTLRCSPRSGDLSVYWYQQSLDQGLQFLIQYYNGEERAKGNILERFSAQQFPDLHSELNLSSLELGDSALYFCASGTAYNSPLHFGNGTRLTVT.

This chain connects TRBV7-2 to TRBJ2-3; the match to TRBD2 covers 7 bases. V lost 6 bases and J lost 3; bases outside the gene matches: 9. Germline V gene lookup returns CDR1 SGHTA and CDR2 FQGNSA. The CDR3 sequence is 15 residues long. CDR3 sequence reads: CASRSPGTTTDTQYF. Here the CDR3 DNA reads TGTGCCAGCAGATCTCCCGGGACTACTACAGATACGCAGTATTTT.

The rearrangement uses TRBV11-3 and TRBJ2-3; TRBD2 matches at 12 bases. Trimming cost V 3 bases and J 4 bases; bases outside gene matches: 5. Germline-derived CDR1 and CDR2 are SGHNT and YENEEA. This CDR3 region has 16 residues. CDR3 sequence reads: CASSFSLAGGPDTQYF. The CDR3 bases are TGTGCCAGCAGCTTTTCTCTAGCGGGAGGGCCAGATACGCAGTATTTT.

This chain connects TRBV25-1 to TRBJ2-3, with D maybe TRBD1 (6 bases). This CDR3 region has 15 residues. The germline gives CDR1 MGHDK, CDR2 SYGVNS. Trimming left V 4 bases short and J 3 bases short, with 14 bases between. This CDR3 reads CASSGYRTGTDTQYF. In DNA, the CDR3 is TGTGCCAGCAGTGGGTACCGTACAGGGACAGATACGCAGTATTTT.

The chain combines TRBV6-5 with TRBJ1-2; D is perhaps TRBD1 (5 bases). The CDR3 consists of 13 residues. V gave up 7 bases and J gave up 4 bases, with 13 bases separating them. Looked up from germline, CDR1 is MNHEY and CDR2 is SVGAGI. DNA of the CDR3: TGTGCCAGCAATACCAGGGATCCCTATGGCTACACCTTC. Its translation: CASNTRDPYGYTF.